The 27 T cell receptor beta chains below were found in one sample sequenced in a study of cytomegalovirus exposure and HLA in healthy donors. Vbeta (60) and Jbeta (13) primers were used in the PCR. Assay: immunoSEQ multiplex PCR; the TCRdb copy retains only in-frame clones and omits some. Counted here are some 130,000 clones, around three quarters occurring once; the ten biggest clones make up about 3.4%. Sequencing was done on a sample of PBMCs. The receptors were sampled from a man aged 35-49 years in good health and CMV-seronegative.

J is TRBJ2-7 and V is TRBV6-5, with D unclear. V dropped 4 bases and J dropped 2 bases, with 12 bases sitting between them. CDR1 is MNHEY, CDR2 SVGAGI, per germline. This CDR3 comprises 14 residues. For the CDR3, the DNA is TGTGCCAGCAGTTTTCCCGGGTCCCCCTACGAGCAGTACTTC. Its translation: CASSFPGSPYEQYF.

The CDR3 DNA is TGTGCCAGCAGGCCCACAGGGATCTACGAGCAGTACTTC. Its translation: CASRPTGIYEQYF. V gene TRBV28 combines with J gene TRBJ2-7; TRBD1 is a possible D gene (6 bases). CDR3 length: 13 amino acids. Looked up from germline, CDR1 is MDHEN and CDR2 is SYDVKM. V lost 6 bases and J lost 3, with 12 bases in between. The full variable domain, its missing parts supplied by reference TRBV28 and TRBJ2-7, is DVKVTQSSRYLVKRTGEKVFLECVQDMDHENMFWYRQDPGLGLRLIYFSYDVKMKEKGDIPEGYSVSREKKERFSLILESASTNQTSMYLCASRPTGIYEQYFGPGTRLTVT.

This chain joins TRBV7-9 and TRBJ1-1, with D hard to call. CDR3 size: 13 residues. V was pared by 1 base and J by 10 bases, with 13 bases between. The germline gives CDR1 SEHNR, CDR2 FQNEAQ (reference sequence). CDR3 nucleotides: TGTGCCAGCAGCTTAGAATCGCCAGGTCTAGCTTTCTTT. Translation gives CASSLESPGLAFF.

This chain connects TRBV30 to TRBJ2-2; D might be TRBD2 (5 bases). The germline CDR1 and CDR2 sequences are GTSNPN and SVGIG (reference sequence). V lost 7 bases and J lost 4, with 16 bases in between. This CDR3 region has 14 residues. CDR3 nucleotide sequence: TGTGCCTCGACCGGAGGCGCGGGCACCGGGGAGCTGTTTTTT. This sequence encodes CASTGGAGTGELFF. Supplemented by reference TRBV30 and TRBJ2-2, the full variable domain reads SQTIHQWPATLVQPVGSPLSLECTVEGTSNPNLYWYRQAAGRGLQLLFYSVGIGQISSEVPQNLSASRPQDRQFILSSKKLLLSDSGFYLCASTGGAGTGELFFGEGSRLTVL.

V gene TRBV9 combines with J gene TRBJ2-3; 12 bases are shared with TRBD2. The CDR3 totals 17 residues. The germline V gene has CDR1 SGDLS and CDR2 YYNGEE. Trimming cost V 4 bases and J 0 bases; bases outside gene matches: 6. In DNA form, the CDR3 reads TGTGCCAGCAGCATAACTGGGACTAGCGGGAGCACAGATACGCAGTATTTT. Its protein product is CASSITGTSGSTDTQYF.

This clone was observed a handful of times. The chain carries TRBV6-1 and TRBJ2-7; 9 bases line up with TRBD1. The length of the CDR3 is 14 residues. Trimming removed 8 bases from V and 3 bases from J; junction bases left unmatched: 8. The germline V gene has CDR1 MNHNS and CDR2 SASEGT. DNA of the CDR3: TGTGCCAGCCGCCGGGACAGGGACCTCTACGAGCAGTACTTC. It codes for CASRRDRDLYEQYF.

V usage is TRBV7-2 and J usage is TRBJ2-7; 12 nucleotides align to TRBD2. The CDR3 has 15 amino acids. Germline CDR1 reads SGHTA; CDR2 reads FQGNSA. V trimming: 5 bases; J trimming: 6 bases; junction bases outside the gene matches: 8. CDR3 sequence: CASSQRLAGESEQYF. CDR3 DNA: TGTGCCAGCAGCCAAAGACTAGCGGGAGAATCCGAGCAGTACTTC.

This clone came up a few times. The chain recombines TRBV11-3 with TRBJ1-4, with D perhaps matching TRBD1 (5 bases). CDR1 and CDR2 (germline): SGHNT, YENEEA. The CDR3 contains 12 residues. The germline V and J ends were trimmed by 1 base and 17 bases, with 14 bases remaining between them. DNA of the CDR3: TGTGCCAGCAGCTTAGCCGGGGGAGCATTTTTTTTT. As protein: CASSLAGGAFFF.

This rearrangement joins TRBV7-2 to TRBJ1-5; the match to TRBD1 covers 7 bases. In germline, CDR1 is SGHTA, CDR2 FQGNSA. Trimming removed 5 bases from V and 1 base from J; junction bases left unmatched: 2. The CDR3 totals 14 residues. DNA of the CDR3: TGTGCCAGCAGCCAGACAGGGAGCAATCAGCCCCAGCATTTT. Translated, it gives CASSQTGSNQPQHF.

This rearrangement joins TRBV6-9 to TRBJ1-2, with a tentative D call TRBD1 (6 bases). V shed 11 bases and J shed 1 base, with 23 bases lying between them. The CDR3 sequence is 16 residues long. From germline, CDR1 is MNHGY and CDR2 SVAAGI. The CDR3: CARGQQGQGINYGYTF. For the CDR3, the DNA is TGTGCCCGCGGCCAGCAGGGCCAGGGGATTAACTATGGCTACACCTTC.

The count of this clone is one. The chain recombines TRBV9 with TRBJ1-5; 8 bases fit TRBD1. The CDR3 runs to 14 residues. V dropped 4 bases and J dropped 4; count of bases not matched to a gene: 4. Germline CDR1 is SGDLS and CDR2 is YYNGEE. Written as DNA, the CDR3 is TGTGCCAGCAGCCAGGGGGCGTTAAATCAGCCCCAGCATTTT. Its translation: CASSQGALNQPQHF.

The chain combines TRBV19 with TRBJ2-1; D is perhaps TRBD2 (6 bases). Germline V gene data show CDR1 as LNHDA and CDR2 as SQIVND (reference sequence). V lost 1 base to trimming and J lost 6 bases, with 10 bases between them. This CDR3 has 14 amino acids. The CDR3: CASSIASGSNEQFF. The CDR3 DNA follows: TGTGCCAGTAGTATAGCGTCCGGGAGCAATGAGCAGTTCTTC.

The chain is built from TRBV6-5 and TRBJ2-5; weak D call: TRBD2 (7 bases). Germline-derived CDR1 and CDR2 are MNHEY and SVGAGI. The ends were cut back, 6 bases at V and 4 bases at J, with 15 bases in the middle. The CDR3 consists of 14 residues. Here the CDR3 reads CASSPRGGIETQYF. DNA of the CDR3: TGTGCCAGCAGCCCGAGGGGGGGAATAGAGACCCAGTACTTC.

The chain couples TRBV9 to TRBJ1-5; unclear D gene. The CDR3 contains 17 residues. Germline V CDR1 and CDR2: SGDLS, YYNGEE. V was pared by 0 bases and J by 4 bases, with 17 bases between. The CDR3 nucleotides read TGTGCCAGCAGCGTAGCTCTAGGAGTACGGAGAAATCAGCCCCAGCATTTT. Amino acid sequence: CASSVALGVRRNQPQHF.

The V and J genes are TRBV30 and TRBJ2-7, with D perhaps TRBD2 (6 bases). V was pared by 5 bases and J by 6 bases, with 11 bases between. The CDR3 consists of 11 residues. Per the germline V gene, CDR1 is GTSNPN and CDR2 is SVGIG (reference sequence). Here the CDR3 reads CAWDGGSEQYF. CDR3 bases: TGTGCCTGGGATGGGGGGTCCGAGCAGTACTTC. The full variable domain, with the rest looked up from reference TRBV30 and TRBJ2-7, is SQTIHQWPATLVQPVGSPLSLECTVEGTSNPNLYWYRQAAGRGLQLLFYSVGIGQISSEVPQNLSASRPQDRQFILSSKKLLLSDSGFYLCAWDGGSEQYFGPGTRLTVT.

The chain carries TRBV6-5 and TRBJ2-5, with D perhaps matching TRBD1 (5 bases). Germline CDR1 reads MNHEY; CDR2 reads SVGAGI. V dropped 5 bases and J dropped 4 bases, with 14 bases sitting between them. The CDR3 has 14 amino acids. DNA for the CDR3: TGTGCCAGCAGTAAGCCGGACAACCGAGAGACCCAGTACTTC. Encoded protein: CASSKPDNRETQYF.

The V gene is TRBV6-5, the J gene TRBJ2-7; 9 bases match TRBD1. Germline CDR1 reads MNHEY; CDR2 reads SVGAGI. V dropped 5 bases and J dropped 3; count of bases not matched to a gene: 2. The CDR3 totals 13 residues. This CDR3 is CASSPDRGYEQYF. The CDR3 bases are TGTGCCAGCAGTCCGGACAGGGGCTACGAGCAGTACTTC.

The J gene is TRBJ1-5, the V gene TRBV7-2; 8 positions agree with TRBD1. The CDR3 totals 15 residues. V lost 4 bases and J lost 7; bases outside the gene matches: 9. CDR1 SGHTA and CDR2 FQGNSA come from the germline V gene. The CDR3 sequence: CASSSQGVVNQPQHF. The CDR3 DNA reads as TGTGCCAGCAGCTCACAGGGGGTTGTAAACCAGCCCCAGCATTTT.

V gene TRBV30 combines with J gene TRBJ1-1, with D hard to call. The CDR3 extends over 13 amino acids. Trimming removed 0 bases at V and 7 bases at J, with 12 bases between. Per the germline V gene, CDR1 is GTSNPN and CDR2 is SVGIG (reference sequence). This CDR3 is CAWSVSGVSEAFF. CDR3 bases: TGTGCCTGGAGTGTTTCGGGAGTGAGTGAAGCTTTCTTT.

V gene TRBV6-5 combines with J gene TRBJ1-4; no clear D. This CDR3 has 13 amino acids. Germline-derived CDR1 and CDR2 are MNHEY and SVGAGI. V was pared by 7 bases and J by 7 bases, with 13 bases between. Here the CDR3 DNA reads TGTGCCAGCACTAGCCAAGAGGGTGAAAAACTGTTTTTT. As protein: CASTSQEGEKLFF.

The chain has TRBV30 and TRBJ1-3; 8 bases map to TRBD1. CDR3 length: 14 amino acids. Germline assignment: CDR1 GTSNPN and CDR2 SVGIG (reference sequence). V gave up 5 bases and J gave up 0 bases; unmatched junction bases: 3. CDR3: CAWGQGFSGNTIYF. CDR3 bases: TGTGCCTGGGGACAGGGCTTCTCTGGAAACACCATATATTTT. The full variable domain, completed using reference TRBV30 and TRBJ1-3, is SQTIHQWPATLVQPVGSPLSLECTVEGTSNPNLYWYRQAAGRGLQLLFYSVGIGQISSEVPQNLSASRPQDRQFILSSKKLLLSDSGFYLCAWGQGFSGNTIYFGEGSWLTVV.

This chain uses TRBV7-2 with TRBJ2-4, with a tentative D call TRBD1 (6 bases). The germline V gene encodes CDR1 SGHTA and CDR2 FQGNSA. Trimming took off 0 bases at V and 2 bases at J, with 14 bases between the two ends. This CDR3 has 17 amino acids. The CDR3 coding sequence is TGTGCCAGCAGCTTAGCCCAAGGGCAGGGGACCAAAAACATTCAGTACTTC. Its translation is CASSLAQGQGTKNIQYF.

The genes are TRBV12-5 and TRBJ2-2; perhaps TRBD1 as D (5 bases). The germline V gene encodes CDR1 LGHNT and CDR2 FRNRAP. The V end lost 2 bases, the J end lost 1 base, and 11 bases lay between the germline ends. The CDR3 runs to 16 residues. For the CDR3, the DNA is TGTGCTAGTGGTTTGTATGTAGGGGTGAACACCGGGGAGCTGTTTTTT. This sequence encodes CASGLYVGVNTGELFF.

The V and J genes are TRBV30 and TRBJ2-7, with 9 bases fitting TRBD1. Germline CDR1 is GTSNPN and CDR2 is SVGIG (reference sequence). Unmatched junction bases numbered 7, after V lost 2 bases and J lost 5 bases. CDR3 size: 14 residues. The CDR3 nucleotides read TGTGCCTGGAGTCCCACCGGGACAGGGAACGAGCAGTACTTC. Protein: CAWSPTGTGNEQYF.

The chain employs TRBV10-3 and TRBJ1-5, with D hard to call. The CDR3 covers 15 residues. CDR1 and CDR2 (germline): ENHRY, SYGVKD. V lost 4 bases to trimming and J lost 6 bases, with 16 bases between them. CDR3 nucleotides: TGTGCCATCAGTGTGGAGGTTGGAGAAGGTCAGCCCCAGCATTTT. Protein: CAISVEVGEGQPQHF.

This clone showed up just a few times. V is TRBV2 and J is TRBJ2-3; tentatively, D is TRBD2 (6 bases). Germline-derived CDR1 and CDR2 are SNHLY and FYNNEI. This CDR3 has 17 amino acids. V was trimmed by 3 bases and J by 5 bases, leaving 21 bases between them. The CDR3 DNA reads as TGTGCCAGCAGTGACCCCTCCCTAGCGCATACGGAAGATACGCAGTATTTT. Its translation is CASSDPSLAHTEDTQYF.

This sequence joins TRBV19 and TRBJ1-5, with 9 positions matching TRBD1. The CDR3 runs 15 residues. V shed 5 bases and J 6 bases; nucleotides not matched to a gene: 8. Per the germline V gene, CDR1 is LNHDA and CDR2 is SQIVND (reference sequence). For the CDR3, the DNA is TGTGCCAGTAGTTTCATACAGGGGGCAGGTCAGCCCCAGCATTTT. This gives the protein CASSFIQGAGQPQHF.